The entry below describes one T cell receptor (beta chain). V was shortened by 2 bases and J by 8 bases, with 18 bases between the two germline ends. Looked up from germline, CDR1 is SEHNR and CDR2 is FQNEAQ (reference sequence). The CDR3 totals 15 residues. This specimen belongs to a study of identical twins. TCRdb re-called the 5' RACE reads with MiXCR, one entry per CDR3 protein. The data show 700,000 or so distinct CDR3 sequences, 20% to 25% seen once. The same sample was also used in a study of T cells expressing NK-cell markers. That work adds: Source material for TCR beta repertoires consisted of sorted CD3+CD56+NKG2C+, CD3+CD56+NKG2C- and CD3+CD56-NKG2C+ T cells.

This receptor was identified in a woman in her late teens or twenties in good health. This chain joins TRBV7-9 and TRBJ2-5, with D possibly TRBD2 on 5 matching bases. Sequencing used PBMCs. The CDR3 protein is CASSLRVAPEATQYF. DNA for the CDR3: TGTGCCAGCAGCTTACGAGTAGCACCGGAGGCTACCCAGTACTTC.